This T cell receptor (beta chain) appears in the sequencing data of a study of T cell repertoires in aging, cancer and after chemotherapy. Peripheral blood genomic DNA, not sorted cells or RNA, was the template. Trimming shortened V by 5 bases and J by 1 base, and 11 bases separated the two germline ends. The CDR3 has 15 residues. Germline values: CDR1 MNHNY, CDR2 SVGAGI (reference sequence). Rearranged V-D-J TRB sequences were amplified with a mixed TRB-A/B primer pool. TCRdb called the multiplex PCR reads again in MiXCR, with one record for every CDR3 protein. Seen here are some 9,000 distinct CDR3 sequences, 35% to 45% observed once, and the top ten hold roughly an eighth.

This chain connects TRBV6-6 to TRBJ1-4; TRBD1 might be the D (5 bases). The sequencing input was blood. The receptor was derived from a human donor with a solid tumor. The CDR3 reads CASSDLGGTNEKLFF. Written as DNA, the CDR3 is TGTGCCAGCAGTGACCTCGGGGGAACTAATGAAAAACTGTTTTTT.